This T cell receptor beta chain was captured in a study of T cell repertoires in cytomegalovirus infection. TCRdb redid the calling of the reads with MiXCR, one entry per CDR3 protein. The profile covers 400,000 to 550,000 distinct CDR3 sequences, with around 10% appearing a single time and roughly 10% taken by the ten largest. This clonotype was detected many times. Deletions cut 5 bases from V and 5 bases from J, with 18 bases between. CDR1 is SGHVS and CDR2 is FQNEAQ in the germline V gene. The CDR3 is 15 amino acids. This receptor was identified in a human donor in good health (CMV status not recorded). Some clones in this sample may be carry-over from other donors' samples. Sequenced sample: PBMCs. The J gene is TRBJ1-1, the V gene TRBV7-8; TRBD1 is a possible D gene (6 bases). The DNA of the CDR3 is TGTGCCAGCAGCCCCGTGGGACAAAGGAGGACTGAAGCTTTCTTT. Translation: CASSPVGQRRTEAFF.